This record looks at one TCR beta chain sequence and its context. The table came from immunoSEQ multiplex PCR; TCRdb's copy has only in-frame clones and leaves some out. The data contain approximately 110,000 clones, approximately 85% of them singletons. This sample is part of a study of blood T cell repertoires in COVID-19. Overall study context: T cells, B-cell-depleted T cells, or PBMCs provided the cDNA or gDNA that served as material.

V was pared by 0 bases and J by 3 bases, with 6 bases between. From germline, CDR1 is SGDLS and CDR2 YYNGEE. The CDR3 totals 14 residues. Sequencing was done on a sample of peripheral blood. The chain carries TRBV9 and TRBJ1-4; D is undetermined. This TCR was recovered from a woman older than 75 with COVID-19, enrolled during active disease. The CDR3 DNA reads as TGTGCCAGCAGCGTAGATCTAGCTAATGAAAAACTGTTTTTT. It translates to CASSVDLANEKLFF.